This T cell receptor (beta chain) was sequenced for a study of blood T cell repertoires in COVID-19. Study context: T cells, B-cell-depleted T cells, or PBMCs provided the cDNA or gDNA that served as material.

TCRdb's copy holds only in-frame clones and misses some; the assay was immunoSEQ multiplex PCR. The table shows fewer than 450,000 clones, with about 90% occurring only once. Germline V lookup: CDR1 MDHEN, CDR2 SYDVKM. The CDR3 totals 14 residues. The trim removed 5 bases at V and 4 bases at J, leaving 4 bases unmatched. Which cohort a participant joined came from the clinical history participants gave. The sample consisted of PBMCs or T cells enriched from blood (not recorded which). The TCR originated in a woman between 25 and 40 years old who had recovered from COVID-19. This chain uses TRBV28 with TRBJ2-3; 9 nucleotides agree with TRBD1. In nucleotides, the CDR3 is TGTGCCAGCAGTCCCGGGACAGGGTCAGATACGCAGTATTTT. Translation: CASSPGTGSDTQYF.